This T cell receptor beta chain was sequenced for a study of response to subunit inactivated influenza vaccine (dated by TCRdb to the late 2010s). In the study overall: Deep quantitative profiling of the T cell receptor repertoire was used in the study to follow responses to a trivalent subunit inactivated influenza vaccine.

Preparation of the library involved RT-PCR. Sequencing was performed on an Illumina HiSeq 2500. TCRdb passed the public sequencing reads through fastp at Q25 and MiXCR, retaining productive beta sequences. Every distinct CDR3 protein forms one entry, paired with its most common genes and DNA. This sample lists a few hundred thousand distinct CDR3 sequences; around a fifth were detected once. The top ten constitute roughly a tenth of the sample. Broad study findings and their caveats: According to the authors, only a limited number of new T cells may be recruited by each seasonal influenza vaccination.

Note on this clonotype: Its specific antigen is unknown. No quality values exist for individual bases; no much larger clone is one base distant.

The TCR originated in a man aged 50 to 75 who received an inactivated influenza vaccine. Donor details come from another sample of the same person, matched by shared clones. Here the sequenced sample was PBMCs from blood, taken 21 months after vaccination.

The CDR3 region has the sequence CASSPDRTNSPLHF. The sequenced DNA is TGCGCCAGCAGCCCCGACAGGACGAATTCACCCCTCCACTTT. The chain is encoded by TRBV5-1 joined to TRBJ1-6; the D gene is possibly TRBD1, with 6 bases matching. The V and J ends are trimmed by 4 bases and 7 bases, leaving 12 bases between them. CDR1 is given as SGHRS and CDR2 as YFSETQ, both from the germline V gene. The CDR3 runs 14 residues from the cysteine to the phenylalanine. Only CDR3 DNA is held: 42 bases, read in frame from base 1.